In its sample, the clone carrying this TCR beta chain was seen many times. Its matching antigen is unknown. The data belong to a study of neurological immune-mediated disorders. Study-wide context: In a group of about 35 multiple sclerosis patients, some 31 had the relapsing-remitting type and 3 had the secondary progressive type. Study findings and constraints: Multiple sclerosis was found to have the least TCR clonal expansion, below healthy controls, and HTLV-1-associated myelopathy the most.

One entry per CDR3 protein results from TCRdb running MiXCR on the 5' RACE reads. The sample records approximately 60,000 distinct CDR3 sequences, under 5% being singletons. V gave up 5 bases and J gave up 1 base; unmatched junction bases: 11. The length of the CDR3 is 16 residues. Per the germline V gene, CDR1 is DFQATT and CDR2 is SNEGSKA (reference sequence). The chain combines TRBV20-1 with TRBJ2-3, with TRBD2 matching over 8 bases. The clonotype was recovered from a man in his fifties with multiple sclerosis. Material: PBMCs. The CDR3 reads CSAQRYGRGGTDTQYF. The CDR3 DNA reads as TGCAGTGCTCAGAGATATGGGCGGGGGGGCACAGATACGCAGTATTTT.